A selection of T cell receptor beta chains follows, all from one sample in a study of blood T cell repertoires in COVID-19. Measured with immunoSEQ multiplex PCR; TCRdb has only the in-frame clones, and not every one. This sample has more than 75,000 clones, with roughly 84% found just once. The sequencing input was peripheral blood. These TCRs come from a man aged 55 to 70 with acute or convalescent COVID-19. Each CDR3 is given with its conserved first and last residue.

>TRBV5-4
CASSLTNSPLHF
>TRBV5-8
CASSLRQDGYTF
>TRBV28
CASRTGTGSEKLFF
>TRBV4-1
CASSKGQNYGYTF
>TRBV6-5
CASSSRTTGAFF
>TRBV6-2/TRBV6-3
CASSDSSTQYF
>TRBV12-3/TRBV12-4
CASSFGRETQYF
>TRBV19
CASSISERAEQFF
>TRBV4-3
CASSQDPRVGQPQHF
>TRBV11-1
CASSMTGKETQYF
>TRBV5-1
CASSLAPGGSGNTIYF
>TRBV27
CASGRGSYEQYF
>TRBV5-1
CASSLGAGGIEKLFF
>TRBV28
CASSSQGSRITGELFF
>TRBV2
CASSEPLAALYNEQFF
>TRBV27
CASSFSQGWNSPLHF
>TRBV18
CASSLDSGTTGPQHF
>TRBV2
CASSRQGSEGNTIYF
>TRBV5-4
CASSSSLSSYNEQFF
>TRBV11-3
CASSLYTDTQYF
>TRBV6-5
CASSGDLDNTEAFF
>TRBV6-2/TRBV6-3
CASSNPTGGYYYNEQFF
>TRBV7-9
CASSQSVEGKATNEKLFF
>TRBV27
CATGPRQAWNEQFF
>TRBV15
CATSRPQGARSKNIQYF
>TRBV11-2
CASSKRDRVNTGELFF
>TRBV18
CASSPTGADTQYF
>TRBV7-9
CASSFYRVETQYF
>TRBV3-1/TRBV3-2
CASSQDVSSGGDGTGELFF
>TRBV27
CASSRSGWKGNNQPQHF
>TRBV18
CASSRPGLGGRNTEAFF
>TRBV9
CASSVQVGGDYGYTF
>TRBV2
CASSLHEVVASQPQHF
>TRBV19
CASSIVATGTIHLRAQHF
>TRBV11-2
CASSTNPLAWEQYF
>TRBV7-9
CASSSWGGINYGYTF
>TRBV6-5
CASSSTGVGANVLTF
>TRBV19
CASRRDSSTGELFF
>TRBV5-1
CASSLGDIDQPQHF
>TRBV11-3
CASSSGGTGNTDTQYF
>TRBV11-2
CASSARQVIYNEQFF
>TRBV3-1/TRBV3-2
CASSQVPSRPQETQYF
>TRBV11-3
CASSLREGDTEAFF
>TRBV4-2
CASSQVSSNTEAFF
>TRBV7-2
CASSEDRPKTFNSPLHF
>TRBV3-1/TRBV3-2
CASSPGLAGGREQFF
>TRBV14
CASSARQAGVITDTQYF
>TRBV6-5
CAIQFGQLSTDTQYF
>TRBV6-5
CASSYYREGYGYTF
>TRBV12-3/TRBV12-4
CAGLDSGYGYTF
>TRBV27
CASRPRTGHVSNQPQHF
>TRBV10-3
CAISESGGANYGYTF
>TRBV3-1/TRBV3-2
CASSRNSNPRGYTF